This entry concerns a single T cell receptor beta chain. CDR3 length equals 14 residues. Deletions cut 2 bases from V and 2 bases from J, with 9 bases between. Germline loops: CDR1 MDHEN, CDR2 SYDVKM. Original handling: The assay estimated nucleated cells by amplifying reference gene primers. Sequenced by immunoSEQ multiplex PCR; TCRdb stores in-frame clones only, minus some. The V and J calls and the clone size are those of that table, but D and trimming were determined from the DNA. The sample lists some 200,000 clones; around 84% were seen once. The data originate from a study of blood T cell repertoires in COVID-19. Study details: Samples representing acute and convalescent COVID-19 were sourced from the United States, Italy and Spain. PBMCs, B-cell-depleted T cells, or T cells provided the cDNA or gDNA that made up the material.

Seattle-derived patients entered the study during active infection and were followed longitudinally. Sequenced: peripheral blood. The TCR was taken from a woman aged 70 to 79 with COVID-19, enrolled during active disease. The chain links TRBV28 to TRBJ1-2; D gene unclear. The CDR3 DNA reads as TGTGCCAGCAGTTTAGCGGGGAGAAACTATGGCTACACCTTC. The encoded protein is CASSLAGRNYGYTF.